The text below deals with one T cell receptor beta chain. The data were taken from a study of control samples from healthy donors and cancer patients. The CDR3 contains 15 residues. Germline V CDR1 and CDR2: SGHDT, YYEEEE. Unmatched junction bases numbered 13, after V lost 5 bases and J lost 6 bases. Clones were read by immunoSEQ multiplex PCR, and TCRdb kept only the in-frame ones, dropping some. The table has 400,000 to 450,000 clones, roughly 90% seen once. The origin of this receptor is a man in his forties or fifties with head and neck cancer. The specimen was PBMCs. V is TRBV5-6 and J is TRBJ2-7; 8 nucleotides align to TRBD1. The CDR3 DNA follows: TGTGCCAGCAGGTCCCGGGACAGGATGTTCTCCGAGCAGTACTTC. The encoded protein is CASRSRDRMFSEQYF. Combining the CDR3 with reference TRBV5-6 and TRBJ2-7 gives the whole variable domain DAGVTQSPTHLIKTRGQQVTLRCSPKSGHDTVSWYQQALGQGPQFIFQYYEEEERQRGNFPDRFSGHQFPNYSSELNVNALLLGDSALYLCASRSRDRMFSEQYFGPGTRLTVT.